Listed below are T cell receptor beta chains from one sample, sequenced in a study of blood T cell repertoires in COVID-19. Some clones are missing from TCRdb's copy, which holds only in-frame ones; the method was immunoSEQ multiplex PCR. The top ten clones hold around 3.6% of a sample with tens of thousands of clones, 87% of them seen once. The sample taken for sequencing was peripheral blood. The origin of the receptors is a woman aged 45-65 years with COVID-19, enrolled during active disease. Each CDR3 is given with its conserved first and last residue. D genes are given only for firm matches. Where a row states a size, it is once, few, many or the class of an expanded clone; other rows omit it.

j_call v_call d_call clone_size cdr3_nt cdr3_aa
TRBJ2-1 TRBV13 . . TGTGCCAGCAGCTTGGTGTGGGCCAGGCTAAATGAGCAGTTCTTC CASSLVWARLNEQFF
TRBJ2-3 TRBV2 TRBD1 . TGTGCCAGCACCCTGATGAGACAGGGGCGGACAGATACGCAGTATTTT CASTLMRQGRTDTQYF
TRBJ2-2 TRBV11-3 . . TGTGCCAGTGGACCATCGAGGCTAGCGACGAACACCGGGGAGCTGTTTTTT CASGPSRLATNTGELFF
TRBJ1-5 TRBV30 . . TGTGCCTGGAGAGGCGGAGACAATCAGCCCCAGCATTTT CAWRGGDNQPQHF
TRBJ1-5 TRBV18 TRBD1 . TGTGCCAGCTCACTCCCAGGGGGCTATCAGCCCCAGCATTTT CASSLPGGYQPQHF
TRBJ2-1 TRBV11-2 . once TGTGCCAGCAGCTTCGGGGGTGGAAGCGATGAGCAGTTCTTC CASSFGGGSDEQFF
TRBJ1-5 TRBV6-6 . . TGTGCCAGCACCACTGTCAGCAATCAGCCCCAGCATTTT CASTTVSNQPQHF
TRBJ2-5 TRBV7-9 TRBD2 . TGTGCCAGCAGCTTAACCCCTAGCGGGAGGGCCGGCGAGACCCAGTACTTC CASSLTPSGRAGETQYF
TRBJ2-7 TRBV5-1 TRBD2 . TGCGCCAGCAGCTCGGGACTAGCGGGACATCACCTCGGGTACGAGCAGTACTTC CASSSGLAGHHLGYEQYF
TRBJ2-3 TRBV5-8 TRBD2 . TGTGCCAGCAGCTTTTGGCTAGCGGATGCTAGCACAGATACGCAGTATTTT CASSFWLADASTDTQYF
TRBJ1-2 TRBV6-1 . . TGTGCCAGCAGCGGGGGAGAAGCTGGCTACACCTTC CASSGGEAGYTF
TRBJ2-3 TRBV7-2 TRBD2 . TGTGCCAGCAGCTTGACTAGCGGCACAGATACGCAGTATTTT CASSLTSGTDTQYF